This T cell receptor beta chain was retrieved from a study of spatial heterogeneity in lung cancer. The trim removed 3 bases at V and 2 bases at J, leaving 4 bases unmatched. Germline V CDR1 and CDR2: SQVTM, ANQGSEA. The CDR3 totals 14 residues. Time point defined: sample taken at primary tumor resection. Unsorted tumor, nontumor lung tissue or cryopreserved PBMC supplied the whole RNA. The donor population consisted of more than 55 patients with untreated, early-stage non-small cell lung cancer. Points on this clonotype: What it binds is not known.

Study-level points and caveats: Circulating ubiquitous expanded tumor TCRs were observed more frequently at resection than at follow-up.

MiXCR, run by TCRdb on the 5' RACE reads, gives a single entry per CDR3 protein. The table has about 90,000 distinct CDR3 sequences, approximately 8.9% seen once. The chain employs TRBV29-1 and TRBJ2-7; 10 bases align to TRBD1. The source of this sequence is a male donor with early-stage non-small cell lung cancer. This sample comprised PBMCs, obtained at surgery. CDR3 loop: CSVDSDRGTYEQYF. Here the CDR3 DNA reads TGCAGCGTTGATTCGGACAGGGGGACCTACGAGCAGTACTTC.